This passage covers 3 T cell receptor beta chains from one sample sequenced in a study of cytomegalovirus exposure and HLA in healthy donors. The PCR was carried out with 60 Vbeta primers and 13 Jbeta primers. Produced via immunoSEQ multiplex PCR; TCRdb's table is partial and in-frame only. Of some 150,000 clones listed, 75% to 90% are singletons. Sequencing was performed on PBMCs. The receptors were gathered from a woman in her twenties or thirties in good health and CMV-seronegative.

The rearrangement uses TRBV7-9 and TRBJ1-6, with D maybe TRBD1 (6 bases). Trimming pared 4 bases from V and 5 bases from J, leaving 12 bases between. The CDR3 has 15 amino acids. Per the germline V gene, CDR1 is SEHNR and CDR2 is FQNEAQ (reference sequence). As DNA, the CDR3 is TGTGCCAGCAGCTCCCGGACAGCCGATAATTCACCCCTCCACTTT. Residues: CASSSRTADNSPLHF.

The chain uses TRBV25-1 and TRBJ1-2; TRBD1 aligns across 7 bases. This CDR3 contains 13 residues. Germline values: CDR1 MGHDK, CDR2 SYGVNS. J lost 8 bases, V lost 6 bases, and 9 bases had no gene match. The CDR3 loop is CASRGQLRRGYTF. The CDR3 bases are TGTGCCAGCAGGGGACAGCTCCGGAGGGGCTACACCTTC.

CDR3 loop: CASSSGIRTDTQYF. Written as DNA, the CDR3 is TGTGCCAGCAGCTCCGGGATACGCACAGATACGCAGTATTTT. The chain links TRBV11-2 to TRBJ2-3; D might be TRBD2 (5 bases). V was trimmed by 4 bases and J by 1 base, leaving 9 bases between them. The CDR3 has 14 residues. Germline values: CDR1 SGHAT, CDR2 FQNNGV.